The source of this T cell receptor (beta chain) is a study of blood T cell repertoires in COVID-19. The wider study: There were acute and convalescent COVID-19 samples, and they came from the United States, Italy and Spain. Sample material is recorded as cDNA or gDNA derived from T cells, B-cell-depleted T cells, or PBMCs.

How the authors handled the data: Reference gene primer amplification in the assay estimated nucleated cell counts. Clones were sequenced by immunoSEQ multiplex PCR, and TCRdb holds only the in-frame ones, with some missing. That table gives V, J and clone size, and the DNA gave D and trimming. Altogether around 87,000 clones are present, around four fifths being singletons, with the ten largest covering 16%. Germline CDR1 SGDLS, CDR2 YYNGEE. V dropped 2 bases and J dropped 2 bases, with 14 bases sitting between them. The CDR3 spans 15 residues. This sequence originates from a human donor in a cohort sampled during active COVID-19. Sequencing was done on a sample of peripheral blood. The rearrangement uses TRBV9 and TRBJ2-7; D perhaps matches TRBD2 (5 bases). This CDR3 reads CASSVGADEAYEQYF. CDR3 bases: TGTGCCAGCAGCGTCGGAGCGGACGAGGCCTACGAGCAGTACTTC.